These 14 T cell receptor beta chains were sequenced from one sample in a study of regulatory T cells in long-lasting Graves disease. Time point: newly diagnosed GD, antithyroid drugs for less than 3 months. Isolated PBMC RNA provided the starting material for the TCR library. With iRepertoire HTBI primers and Arm-PCR of CDR3 regions, TCR beta libraries were built. TCRdb recomputed calls from the multiplex PCR reads with MiXCR, one row per CDR3 protein. The table records 550,000 to 650,000 distinct CDR3 sequences, 15% to 20% of them present only once. These data were also filed under a second study, of T cells in Graves' hyperthyroidism and ophthalmopathy.

Specimen: peripheral blood mononuclear cells (PBMCs), collected at new diagnosis, from a patient treated with antithyroid drugs. The receptor set was obtained from a man between 18 and 35 years old with Graves disease.

The V gene is TRBV6-9, the J gene TRBJ2-3, with a weak D call TRBD2 (6 bases). From germline, CDR1 is MNHGY and CDR2 SVAAGI. V lost 4 bases and J lost 4, with 18 bases in between. This CDR3 spans 16 amino acids. The DNA of the CDR3 is TGTGCCAGCAGTTTGGTGGCCGCGGGAAGAGCAGATACGCAGTATTTT. Amino acid sequence: CASSLVAAGRADTQYF.

In this sample, this clonotype turned up a few times. The chain carries TRBV4-1 and TRBJ2-7; TRBD2 aligns across 13 bases. CDR1 is MGHRA and CDR2 is YSYEKL in the germline V gene. The CDR3 consists of 16 residues. Trimming removed 0 bases from V and 6 bases from J; junction bases left unmatched: 5. The chain's CDR3 is CASSQDRTSGSREQYF. CDR3 DNA: TGCGCCAGCAGCCAAGATCGGACTAGCGGGAGCCGCGAGCAGTACTTC.

This clonotype was observed many times. CDR3 in amino acids: CASGEGLAFHEQYF. In DNA form, the CDR3 reads TGCGCCAGCGGAGAGGGACTAGCGTTCCACGAGCAGTACTTC. This rearrangement joins TRBV5-1 to TRBJ2-7; 10 nucleotides agree with TRBD2. After removal of 7 bases from V and 5 bases from J, the junction contained 9 bases not matched to a gene. Germline CDR1 reads SGHRS; CDR2 reads YFSETQ. The CDR3 extends over 14 amino acids.

In this sample, this clonotype turned up a few times. The rearrangement uses TRBV5-8 and TRBJ1-6; 7 positions agree with TRBD1. There are 14 residues in the CDR3. Germline trimming cut 4 bases from V and 7 bases from J; bases unmatched to any gene: 5. The germline CDR1 and CDR2 sequences are SGHTS and YDEGEE. CDR3 bases: TGTGCCAGCAGCCACCGGACAGGCAATTCACCCCTCCACTTT. Translating gives CASSHRTGNSPLHF.

The V call is TRBV5-1, the J call TRBJ1-1; D may be TRBD1 (5 bases). CDR1 is SGHRS and CDR2 is YFSETQ in the germline V gene. CDR3 length: 15 amino acids. V was pared by 4 bases and J by 3 bases, with 16 bases between. The CDR3 protein is CASSARDSMDTEAFF. CDR3 nucleotides: TGCGCCAGCAGCGCTCGGGACTCCATGGACACTGAAGCTTTCTTT.

This clonotype has at least ten counts. The genes are TRBV3-1 and TRBJ2-5, with TRBD2 matching over 13 bases. Trimming took 4 bases from V and 5 from J; bases not matched to a gene: 10. CDR1 and CDR2 (germline): LGHDT, YNNKEL (reference sequence). This CDR3 contains 17 residues. CDR3 protein: CASSPGTSGTAGETQYF. The CDR3 coding sequence is TGTGCCAGCAGCCCGGGGACTAGCGGGACCGCCGGGGAGACCCAGTACTTC.

This clonotype has ten or more counts. A far bigger clonotype differs at one base, so this is likely a read error. The chain couples TRBV3-1 to TRBJ2-5; D gene unclear. Germline V gene sequence: CDR1 LGHDT, CDR2 YNNKEL (reference sequence). The CDR3 has 10 amino acids. This CDR3 reads CASSQEAQYF. CDR3 nucleotide sequence: TGTGCCAGCAGCCAAGAGGCCCAGTACTTC.

The chain employs TRBV2 and TRBJ1-2; D remains unclear. Germline loops: CDR1 SNHLY, CDR2 FYNNEI. Between the trimmed V and J ends, which lost 8 bases and 5 bases, there was a span of 30 bases. The CDR3 spans 18 residues. The CDR3 loop reads CASRLERTLRAFGYGYTF. CDR3 in DNA: TGTGCCAGCCGCCTGGAGAGGACTCTTAGGGCCTTTGGATATGGCTACACCTTC.

This clonotype was recorded a few times. The gene calls are TRBV29-1 and TRBJ1-2; unclear D gene. Germline CDR1 reads SQVTM; CDR2 reads ANQGSEA. The ends were cut back, 7 bases at V and 5 bases at J, with 17 bases in the middle. The CDR3 covers 13 residues. The CDR3 nucleotides read TGCAGCGCCCTCCGAAAGTATTCTTATGGCTACACCTTC. Its protein product is CSALRKYSYGYTF.

This clonotype was seen repeatedly, ten times or more. The genes are TRBV2 and TRBJ2-3; possible D gene TRBD2, 5 bases. The CDR3 sequence is 17 residues long. Germline CDR1 SNHLY, CDR2 FYNNEI. V was trimmed by 7 bases and J by 4 bases, leaving 24 bases between them. The CDR3 nucleotides are TGTGCCAGCACCCAGAAGGGTCCGGCTAGCCTACCAGATACGCAGTATTTT. As protein: CASTQKGPASLPDTQYF.

This clonotype was detected only a few times. The rearrangement links TRBV18 to TRBJ2-7, with 11 nucleotides matching TRBD2. The V gene's germline CDR1 is KGHSH and CDR2 LQKENI. Unmatched junction bases numbered 11, after V lost 2 bases and J lost 5 bases. There are 17 residues in the CDR3. The CDR3 nucleotides read TGTGCCAGCTCACCAATTCTCTCTCTAGCGGGAGGTCACGAGCAGTACTTC. Residues: CASSPILSLAGGHEQYF.

This clonotype has a handful of counts. V and J are TRBV11-2 and TRBJ1-6; D might be TRBD1 (6 bases). V gave up 1 base and J gave up 0 bases, with 16 bases separating them. The CDR3 contains 19 residues. CDR1 SGHAT and CDR2 FQNNGV come from the germline V gene. This chain's CDR3 is CASSLVPGGASSYNSPLHF. The CDR3 region has the DNA TGTGCCAGCAGCTTAGTTCCTGGGGGCGCCAGCTCCTATAATTCACCCCTCCACTTT.

At least ten counts were recorded for this clonotype. The chain is built from TRBV28 and TRBJ1-5, with D tentatively TRBD1 (6 bases). V was pared by 2 bases and J by 5 bases, with 16 bases between. Germline CDR1 and CDR2: MDHEN and SYDVKM. The CDR3 length is 16 residues. The CDR3 reads CASSLRGGTRDQPQHF. For the CDR3, the DNA is TGTGCCAGCAGTTTAAGGGGGGGGACGAGGGATCAGCCCCAGCATTTT.

This clonotype was observed a handful of times. The chain recombines TRBV7-6 with TRBJ2-7, with TRBD2 as a possible D gene (5 bases). CDR1 and CDR2 (germline): SGHVS, FNYEAQ. V was pared by 5 bases and J by 4 bases, with 12 bases between. The CDR3 totals 13 residues. In DNA, the CDR3 is TGTGCCAGCAGCGCGCAGAGCGGATACGAGCAGTACTTC. This sequence encodes CASSAQSGYEQYF.